The 3 T cell receptor beta chains below come from one sample, sequenced in a study of T cells in Graves' hyperthyroidism and ophthalmopathy. Amplification of TCR beta CDR3 regions was performed using RNA transcripts as template. The HTBI set primed first-round TCR CDR3 RT-PCR. TCRdb fed the multiplex PCR reads into MiXCR, producing one record per CDR3 protein. Among roughly 700,000 distinct CDR3 sequences, around a third were seen once, and the ten largest hold roughly 30%. The specimen sequenced was blood. These receptors all stem from a woman aged 40 to 50 with Graves' hyperthyroidism.

This sequence joins TRBV10-2 and TRBJ1-5; D call uncertain. Germline values: CDR1 WSHSY, CDR2 SAAADI. This CDR3 has 14 residues. V dropped 4 bases and J dropped 6 bases, with 13 bases sitting between them. DNA for the CDR3: TGCGCCAGCAGTGCGGTCCAAAACGGTCAGCCCCAGCATTTT. This encodes CASSAVQNGQPQHF.

The V gene is TRBV7-2, the J gene TRBJ2-7; TRBD1 matches at 8 bases. Trimming took 6 bases from V and 3 from J; bases not matched to a gene: 10. Germline CDR1 and CDR2: SGHTA and FQGNSA. There are 15 residues in the CDR3. In nucleotides, the CDR3 is TGTGCCAGCAGACCAAACCGGGACAGGAACTACGAGCAGTACTTC. It is translated as CASRPNRDRNYEQYF.

In this sample, this clonotype turned up many times. The chain has TRBV12-3 or TRBV12-4 and TRBJ1-5; D is unresolved. The CDR3 length is 14 residues. V gave up 5 bases and J gave up 6 bases, with 14 bases separating them. The CDR3 sequence is CASSRSFFGQPQHF. The CDR3 DNA reads as TGTGCCAGCAGTCGCTCCTTTTTCGGTCAGCCCCAGCATTTT.